Shown below are 15 T cell receptor beta chains from a single sample sequenced in a study of T-cell reconstitution after alpha-beta-depleted transplantation in children (TCRdb year 2016). Library creation used PCR. The listed sequencing device is Illumina HiSeq 2500. TCR libraries were prepared with molecular barcoding, using unique molecular identifiers to normalize TCRbeta repertoire quantification. The public reads were run again by TCRdb, first through fastp at Q25 and then through MiXCR, and only productive beta chains were kept. Each CDR3 protein gets just one entry, which takes the most common genes and DNA from the rows behind it. In all, the sample holds 280,000 or so distinct CDR3 sequences, and 11% of those were seen once. The ten largest make up around 22% of the sample. The treatment or condition label for this specimen denotes: allogeneic hematopoietic cell transplantation with graft depleted of TCRalphabeta T cells and CD19 B cells.

The specimen comprised peripheral blood, sampled 180 days after TCRalphabeta/CD19-depleted stem cell transplant. The receptors were sampled from a male patient between 2 and 15 years old who had a stem cell transplant for chronic granulomatous disease, so the T cells may come from the graft donor.

This clonotype was detected ten times or more. The chain has TRBV6-2 or TRBV6-3 and TRBJ2-1; possible D gene TRBD1, 5 bases. The germline V gene encodes CDR1 MNHEY and CDR2 SVGEGT. Trimming pared 0 bases from V and 3 bases from J, leaving 15 bases between. This CDR3 is built from 17 residues. The CDR3 loop reads CASSYSKTGINYNEQFF. CDR3 in DNA: TGTGCCAGCAGTTACTCGAAAACAGGTATTAACTACAATGAGCAGTTCTTC.

This clonotype was observed a handful of times. The rearrangement links TRBV7-9 to TRBJ2-2, with TRBD1 as a possible D gene (5 bases). The CDR3 runs 16 residues. Per germline, CDR1 SEHNR and CDR2 FQNEAQ (reference sequence). Trimming took off 3 bases at V and 4 bases at J, with 15 bases between the two ends. The CDR3 DNA reads TGTGCCAGCAGCTTTTACCCGACAGACCTCACCGGGGAGCTGTTTTTT. Translated: CASSFYPTDLTGELFF.

Remarks on this clonotype: A much bigger clone sits one base away, suggesting this may be a read error. The rearrangement joins TRBV7-2 to TRBJ1-6, with 8 positions matching TRBD1. This CDR3 spans 14 amino acids. CDR1 and CDR2 (germline): SGHTA, FQGNSA. The CDR3 DNA reads as TGTGCCAGCAGCGCCGGACAGGGAAATTCACCCCTCCCCTTT. Its translation: CASSAGQGNSPLPF.

This clonotype was picked up many times. The chain uses TRBV3-1 and TRBJ2-5, with D possibly TRBD2 on 5 matching bases. V dropped 3 bases and J dropped 1 base, with 12 bases sitting between them. Per the germline V gene, CDR1 is LGHDT and CDR2 is YNNKEL (reference sequence). The CDR3 has 15 amino acids. CDR3 amino acids: CASSHRGYSQETQYF. The CDR3, as DNA: TGTGCCAGCAGCCACCGAGGGTACTCCCAAGAGACCCAGTACTTC.

This clonotype was seen at least ten times. The J gene is TRBJ2-2, the V gene TRBV9, with 10 bases fitting TRBD1. J gave up 7 bases and V 3 bases, and 9 bases lay outside the gene matches. Looked up from germline, CDR1 is SGDLS and CDR2 is YYNGEE. The CDR3 spans 16 residues. Here the CDR3 reads CASSDSTGGSNGELFF. For the CDR3, the DNA is TGTGCCAGCAGCGATTCGACAGGGGGCTCGAACGGGGAGCTGTTTTTT.

This clonotype was detected ten times or more. The chain is built from TRBV28 and TRBJ2-3, with D tentatively TRBD2 (6 bases). The length of the CDR3 is 13 residues. Germline CDR1 reads MDHEN; CDR2 reads SYDVKM. V was trimmed by 6 bases and J by 7 bases, leaving 14 bases between them. The CDR3 loop reads CASSSLRENTQYF. For the CDR3, the DNA is TGTGCCAGCAGCTCGCTACGGGAGAATACGCAGTATTTT.

This clonotype came up many times. This chain links TRBV2 with TRBJ2-2, with TRBD2 matching 7 bases. Germline V gene data show CDR1 as SNHLY and CDR2 as FYNNEI. The length of the CDR3 is 16 residues. V was pared by 5 bases and J by 0 bases, with 6 bases of the junction left unmatched. This chain's CDR3 is CASSNKGLPNTGELFF. The DNA for the CDR3 is TGTGCCAGCAGTAATAAGGGACTACCGAACACCGGGGAGCTGTTTTTT.

This clonotype was detected many times. V and J are TRBV20-1 and TRBJ1-2; 7 nucleotides match TRBD1. CDR3 size: 14 residues. The V and J ends lost 0 bases and 6 bases, in that order; junction bases with no gene match: 7. CDR1 is DFQATT, CDR2 SNEGSKA, per germline (reference sequence). DNA of the CDR3: TGCAGTGCTAGAGATCACAGGGGATTCGATGGCTACACCTTC. Translated, it gives CSARDHRGFDGYTF.

This clonotype appeared many times. This chain joins TRBV28 and TRBJ2-4; D ambiguous. Trimming took 6 bases from V and 5 from J, leaving 5 bases between them. The length of the CDR3 is 11 residues. Germline V gene data show CDR1 as MDHEN and CDR2 as SYDVKM. As DNA, the CDR3 is TGTGCCAGCAGACGTGAAAACATTCAGTACTTC. As protein: CASRRENIQYF. Filled out from reference TRBV28 and TRBJ2-4, the complete variable domain reads DVKVTQSSRYLVKRTGEKVFLECVQDMDHENMFWYRQDPGLGLRLIYFSYDVKMKEKGDIPEGYSVSREKKERFSLILESASTNQTSMYLCASRRENIQYFGAGTRLSVL.

The sample holds many counts of this clonotype. This chain links TRBV5-1 with TRBJ2-1; 8 nucleotides align to TRBD2. The CDR3 extends over 14 amino acids. Losses at the gene ends were 4 bases for V and 6 bases for J; bases not matched to a gene: 6. Germline CDR1 is SGHRS and CDR2 is YFSETQ. The CDR3 bases are TGCGCCAGCAGCGCACCGGGGGGGCCCAATGAGCAGTTCTTC. This sequence encodes CASSAPGGPNEQFF.

This clonotype has at least ten counts. The chain has TRBV25-1 and TRBJ2-1; tentatively, D is TRBD2 (6 bases). V lost 2 bases to trimming and J lost 3 bases, with 11 bases between them. Germline V gene sequence: CDR1 MGHDK, CDR2 SYGVNS. CDR3 length equals 15 residues. CDR3 region: CASSEGLAVYNEQFF. In nucleotides, the CDR3 is TGTGCCAGCAGTGAAGGGTTAGCGGTCTACAATGAGCAGTTCTTC.

There are many counts of this clonotype. The V call is TRBV6-5, the J call TRBJ1-1; weak D call: TRBD1 (5 bases). Trimming pared 6 bases from V and 5 bases from J, leaving 16 bases between. The CDR3 covers 14 residues. Per germline, CDR1 MNHEY and CDR2 SVGAGI. The chain's CDR3 is CASSPDISLTEAFF. CDR3 nucleotides: TGTGCCAGCAGCCCGGACATCAGTTTGACTGAAGCTTTCTTT.

This clonotype was recorded many times. This CDR3 reads CASSSRGGRAHEQFF. The DNA for the CDR3 is TGTGCCAGCAGCTCCAGGGGGGGCCGGGCCCATGAGCAGTTCTTC. This chain uses TRBV11-3 with TRBJ2-1; D might be TRBD1 or TRBD2, each matching 7 bases. CDR1 and CDR2 from the germline V gene are SGHNT and YENEEA. This CDR3 has 15 residues. The ends were cut back, 4 bases at V and 8 bases at J, with 18 bases in the middle. Full variable domain (rest looked up from reference TRBV11-3 and TRBJ2-1): EAGVVQSPRYKIIEKKQPVAFWCNPISGHNTLYWYLQNLGQGPELLIRYENEEAVDDSQLPKDRFSAERLKGVDSTLKIQPAELGDSAVYLCASSSRGGRAHEQFFGPGTRLTVL.

In its sample, this clonotype was seen many times. The rearrangement joins TRBV12-3 or TRBV12-4 to TRBJ1-2, with D tentatively TRBD1 (5 bases). Trimming stripped 3 bases from V and 5 bases from J, with 19 bases between. The CDR3 runs 16 residues. CDR3 sequence: CASSFAPGRQRYGYTF. CDR3 nucleotide sequence: TGTGCCAGCAGTTTTGCCCCGGGGAGACAGAGATATGGCTACACCTTC.

The chain uses TRBV20-1 and TRBJ2-1; D may be TRBD1 (5 bases). Between the trimmed V and J ends, which lost 4 bases and 0 bases, there was a span of 10 bases. Germline V gene sequence: CDR1 DFQATT, CDR2 SNEGSKA (reference sequence). The CDR3 has 14 amino acids. The CDR3 nucleotides read TGCAGTGCTATTACAGGCTTCTCCTACAATGAGCAGTTCTTC. This translates into CSAITGFSYNEQFF.